These 5 T cell receptor beta chains were sequenced from one sample in a study of blood T cell repertoires in COVID-19. Repertoires were generated with immunoSEQ multiplex PCR, while TCRdb's copy carries only in-frame clones and drops some. The sample includes fewer than 90,000 clones, less than 85% of them seen just once. Sequenced: peripheral blood. The receptors here all came from a woman at least 80 years old with acute or convalescent COVID-19.

V usage is TRBV2 and J usage is TRBJ1-6; D ambiguous. In germline, CDR1 is SNHLY, CDR2 FYNNEI. Trimming took off 3 bases at V and 0 bases at J, with 3 bases between the two ends. This CDR3 is 14 amino acids long. CDR3 nucleotides: TGTGCCAGCAGTGATAGCTCCTATAATTCACCCCTCCACTTT. This codes for CASSDSSYNSPLHF. Together with reference TRBV2 and TRBJ1-6, the CDR3 gives the full variable domain: EPEVTQTPSHQVTQMGQEVILRCVPISNHLYFYWYRQILGQKVEFLVSFYNNEISEKSEIFDDQFSVERPDGSNFTLKIRSTKLEDSAMYFCASSDSSYNSPLHFGNGTRLTVT.

This clone was observed a single time. The J gene is TRBJ1-2, the V gene TRBV5-4; 11 positions agree with TRBD1. V lost 4 bases and J lost 4; bases outside the gene matches: 6. The CDR3 covers 15 residues. Germline CDR1 and CDR2: SGHNT and YYREEE (reference sequence). CDR3 amino acids: CASSAGTGGFYGYTF. In DNA form, the CDR3 reads TGTGCCAGCAGCGCTGGGACAGGGGGGTTCTATGGCTACACCTTC. The whole variable domain, filled in from reference TRBV5-4 and TRBJ1-2, reads ETGVTQSPTHLIKTRGQQVTLRCSSQSGHNTVSWYQQALGQGPQFIFQYYREEENGRGNFPPRFSGLQFPNYSSELNVNALELDDSALYLCASSAGTGGFYGYTFGSGTRLTVV.

CDR3 residues: CASSRVARGADGELFF. In DNA form, the CDR3 reads TGTGCCAGCTCACGAGTTGCGCGGGGAGCCGATGGGGAGCTGTTTTTT. This chain links TRBV18 with TRBJ2-2; D perhaps matches TRBD2 (6 bases). Germline CDR1 and CDR2: KGHSH and LQKENI. Trimming pared 4 bases from V and 8 bases from J, leaving 20 bases between. The CDR3 has 16 amino acids.

The J gene is TRBJ2-7, the V gene TRBV19; D not certain. Germline assignment: CDR1 LNHDA and CDR2 SQIVND (reference sequence). Trimming left V 7 bases short and J 2 bases short, with 12 bases between. The length of the CDR3 is 13 residues. CDR3 residues: CASIQAPPYEQYF. The DNA for the CDR3 is TGTGCCAGTATCCAGGCCCCCCCCTACGAGCAGTACTTC.

This clone was observed a few times. V and J are TRBV5-4 and TRBJ2-5; D might be TRBD1 (6 bases). With 1 base removed from V and 5 bases from J, the gap between germline ends came to 15 bases. Germline lookup yields CDR1 SGHNT and CDR2 YYREEE (reference sequence). This CDR3 is built from 15 residues. CDR3: CASSLNRAKGETQYF. The CDR3 DNA reads as TGTGCCAGCAGCTTGAACAGGGCAAAGGGGGAGACCCAGTACTTC.